This TCR beta chain came from a study of cytomegalovirus exposure and HLA in healthy donors. The method was immunoSEQ multiplex PCR; TCRdb's version includes in-frame clones alone and lacks a portion of them. The data hold roughly 120,000 clones, with 70% to 90% observed a single time. The CDR3 covers 14 residues. The V end lost 0 bases, the J end lost 4 bases, and 6 bases lay between the germline ends. Germline V gives CDR1 ENHRY, CDR2 SYGVKD. Specimen: PBMCs. The receptor comes from a woman aged 25-40 years in good health and CMV-seropositive. The V call is TRBV10-3, the J call TRBJ2-2, with a weak D call TRBD2 (5 bases). This CDR3 reads CAISESAGTGELFF. The CDR3 region has the DNA TGTGCCATCAGTGAGTCTGCGGGCACCGGGGAGCTGTTTTTT.